What follows are 22 T cell receptor beta chains derived from one specimen sequenced in a study of blood T cells in healthy people across ages. Combining a sample-barcoded 5' primer with a J-beta primer mix, a second PCR ran for roughly 6 to 12 cycles. TCRdb ran MiXCR on the 5' RACE reads and lists one entry per CDR3 protein. The table records fewer than 1.5 million distinct CDR3 sequences, 35% to 45% of them present only once. Sequenced material: blood. The receptors derive from a young woman in good health.

This clonotype was recorded a few times. This chain uses TRBV5-1 with TRBJ2-5; no firm D call. CDR3 size: 12 residues. Germline assignment: CDR1 SGHRS and CDR2 YFSETQ. V was shortened by 7 bases and J by 4 bases, with 11 bases between the two germline ends. The CDR3 sequence is CASFHSGETQYF. In DNA, the CDR3 is TGCGCCAGCTTTCACTCCGGAGAGACCCAGTACTTC.

This clonotype was seen at least ten times. The J gene is TRBJ2-1, the V gene TRBV29-1; D may correspond to TRBD1 or TRBD2 (5 bases each). Germline V CDR1 and CDR2: SQVTM, ANQGSEA. The V end was cut by 3 bases, the J end by 8 bases, with 14 bases between. The CDR3 is 13 residues long. CDR3 in amino acids: CSVERGKRDEQFF. CDR3 DNA sequence: TGCAGCGTTGAGAGGGGTAAGCGCGATGAGCAGTTCTTC.

This clonotype has only a few counts. V usage is TRBV6-1 and J usage is TRBJ2-7, with D hard to call. Trimming removed 0 bases at V and 2 bases at J, with 11 bases between. This CDR3 has 15 amino acids. Per the germline V gene, CDR1 is MNHNS and CDR2 is SASEGT. The CDR3 reads CASSEAMQVTYEQYF. The CDR3 DNA sequence: TGTGCCAGCAGTGAAGCGATGCAGGTTACCTACGAGCAGTACTTC.

CDR3 coding DNA: TGTGCCAGCAGTTTATTTGTGGGAGAGGGAGATACGCAGTATTTT. Residues: CASSLFVGEGDTQYF. The chain carries TRBV27 and TRBJ2-3, with a weak D call TRBD2 (5 bases). Germline values: CDR1 MNHEY, CDR2 SMNVEV (reference sequence). The CDR3 has 15 residues. V gave up 1 base and J gave up 5 bases, with 13 bases separating them.

V is TRBV4-1 and J is TRBJ2-1; TRBD2 matches at 11 bases. Germline CDR1 and CDR2: MGHRA and YSYEKL. This CDR3 spans 16 amino acids. Trimming took 1 base from V and 5 from J; bases not matched to a gene: 4. CDR3 protein: CASSQGSGRGDNEQFF. For the CDR3, the DNA is TGCGCCAGCAGCCAAGGTAGCGGGAGGGGCGACAATGAGCAGTTCTTC.

This chain connects TRBV20-1 to TRBJ1-4; 11 positions match TRBD1. Trimming at V came to 6 bases and at J to 0 bases, leaving 3 bases not matched to a gene. This CDR3 contains 15 residues. Germline CDR1 is DFQATT and CDR2 is SNEGSKA (reference sequence). CDR3: CSAGQGVATNEKLFF. In DNA, the CDR3 is TGCAGTGCGGGACAGGGGGTCGCAACTAATGAAAAACTGTTTTTT.

The V call is TRBV29-1, the J call TRBJ2-4; 7 bases map to TRBD1. Per germline, CDR1 SQVTM and CDR2 ANQGSEA. The junction had 11 bases not matched to a gene; V was cut back by 6 bases and J by 3 bases. This CDR3 has 15 amino acids. Here the CDR3 reads CSVRLGGAGKNIQYF. In DNA, the CDR3 is TGCAGCGTCCGCTTAGGGGGCGCCGGCAAAAACATTCAGTACTTC. Full variable domain (outside the CDR3, taken from reference TRBV29-1 and TRBJ2-4): SAVISQKPSRDICQRGTSLTIQCQVDSQVTMMFWYRQQPGQSLTLIATANQGSEATYESGFVIDKFPISRPNLTFSTLTVSNMSPEDSSIYLCSVRLGGAGKNIQYFGAGTRLSVL.

The rearrangement links TRBV12-5 to TRBJ2-5; 7 positions agree with TRBD2. The CDR3 spans 13 residues. The V gene's germline CDR1 is LGHNT and CDR2 FRNRAP. The J segment lost 11 bases and the V segment lost 7 bases, leaving 13 bases of the junction unmatched. The CDR3 DNA reads as TGTGCTAGTGCCGCCTCCGGGGCGGGAGAGCAGTACTTC. Translating it yields CASAASGAGEQYF.

In this sample, this clonotype turned up a few times. The genes are TRBV24-1 and TRBJ2-4; D is unclear. The CDR3 has 14 residues. Trimming pared 2 bases from V and 9 bases from J, leaving 13 bases between. Looked up from germline, CDR1 is KGHDR and CDR2 is SFDVKD. The CDR3 DNA reads TGTGCCACCAGTGATTCCGGGCAGGACGGCATTCAGTACTTC. It specifies CATSDSGQDGIQYF.

The gene calls are TRBV4-1 and TRBJ1-6; the D gene is possibly TRBD1 (6 bases). There are 15 residues in the CDR3. Germline V lookup: CDR1 MGHRA, CDR2 YSYEKL. V was trimmed by 0 bases and J by 9 bases, leaving 12 bases between them. DNA of the CDR3: TGCGCCAGCAGCCAAGATCAGGGGCGGACTTCACCCCTCCACTTT. It encodes CASSQDQGRTSPLHF.

This clonotype has more than one count but fewer than ten. The chain links TRBV7-2 to TRBJ2-3, with 7 bases identical to TRBD2. Losses at the gene ends were 5 bases for V and 7 bases for J; bases not matched to a gene: 12. From germline, CDR1 is SGHTA and CDR2 FQGNSA. The CDR3 covers 15 residues. CDR3 region: CASSKVGLLDYTQYF. The CDR3 nucleotides are TGTGCCAGCAGCAAAGTGGGACTACTTGATTATACGCAGTATTTT. Full variable domain (outside the CDR3, taken from reference TRBV7-2 and TRBJ2-3): GAGVSQSPSNKVTEKGKDVELRCDPISGHTALYWYRQSLGQGLEFLIYFQGNSAPDKSGLPSDRFSAERTGGSVSTLTIQRTQQEDSAVYLCASSKVGLLDYTQYFGPGTRLTVL.

The table lists this clonotype with a few counts. This chain links TRBV28 with TRBJ2-7; D not certain. The CDR3 sequence is 14 residues long. V was trimmed by 10 bases and J by 5 bases, leaving 21 bases between them. Germline lookup yields CDR1 MDHEN and CDR2 SYDVKM. The CDR3 nucleotides are TGTGCCACCGCCTCACCGCCTAAGTCCCACGAGCAGTACTTC. It is translated as CATASPPKSHEQYF.

The V gene is TRBV6-5, the J gene TRBJ1-1, with 8 bases matching TRBD1. The CDR3 sequence is 15 residues long. CDR1 and CDR2 (germline): MNHEY, SVGAGI. After removal of 6 bases from V and 5 bases from J, the junction contained 11 bases not matched to a gene. Here the CDR3 reads CASRRGQGGRTEAFF. The CDR3 nucleotides are TGTGCCAGCAGACGCGGACAGGGTGGTAGGACTGAAGCTTTCTTT.

In regard to this clonotype: A much larger clonotype is one base distant, so this may be a read error. The chain combines TRBV9 with TRBJ1-1; tentative D call: TRBD1 (5 bases). In germline, CDR1 is SGDLS, CDR2 YYNGEE. The CDR3 covers 13 residues. The CDR3: CASSRGVNAEAFF. CDR3 nucleotides: TGTGCCAGCAGCCGGGGGGTGAACGCTGAAGCTTTCTTT. Variable domain in full (rest from reference TRBV9 and TRBJ1-1): DSGVTQTPKHLITATGQRVTLRCSPRSGDLSVYWYQQSLDQGLQFLIQYYNGEERAKGNILERFSAQQFPDLHSELNLSSLELGDSALYFCASSRGVNAEAFFGQGTRLTVV.

In its sample, this clonotype was seen a few times. As DNA, the CDR3 is TGTGCCAGCAGCCAAACCTATTTGAAGAGCGAATACTATGGCTACACCTTC. Protein product: CASSQTYLKSEYYGYTF. The rearrangement links TRBV7-9 to TRBJ1-2; D gene uncertain. The CDR3 is made up of 17 amino acids. The V end was cut by 5 bases, the J end by 3 bases, with 22 bases between. Germline CDR1 is SEHNR and CDR2 is FQNEAQ (reference sequence).

This clonotype was observed a handful of times. This sequence joins TRBV27 and TRBJ2-2; a weak D match, TRBD2 (6 bases). Trimming pared 5 bases from V and 6 bases from J, leaving 10 bases between. The germline CDR1 and CDR2 sequences are MNHEY and SMNVEV (reference sequence). The CDR3 sequence is 13 residues long. This chain's CDR3 is CASSVGGAGELFF. In nucleotides, the CDR3 is TGTGCCAGCAGTGTAGGAGGGGCCGGGGAGCTGTTTTTT.

The CDR3, as DNA: TGTGCCAGCAGCTTACGGGCAGGGAGAGGAGAGACCCAGTACTTC. Translating it yields CASSLRAGRGETQYF. The V gene is TRBV7-2, the J gene TRBJ2-5; D is possibly TRBD1 or TRBD2 (5 bases each). The CDR3 is 15 amino acids. Germline-derived CDR1 and CDR2 are SGHTA and FQGNSA. The V end was cut by 2 bases, the J end by 4 bases, with 14 bases between.

This clonotype turned up a few times. J is TRBJ1-1 and V is TRBV6-6, with no clear D. V lost 7 bases and J lost 1, with 7 bases in between. This CDR3 comprises 12 residues. Germline loops: CDR1 MNHNY, CDR2 SVGAGI (reference sequence). As DNA, the CDR3 is TGTGCCAGCAATCTAGGGAACACTGAAGCTTTCTTT. Its translation is CASNLGNTEAFF.

This clonotype was observed a handful of times. The chain employs TRBV18 and TRBJ2-1, with TRBD2 matching over 11 bases. The CDR3 sequence is 17 residues long. The V segment lost 2 bases and the J segment 9 bases; nucleotides outside the gene matches: 12. CDR1 and CDR2 (germline): KGHSH, LQKENI. The CDR3 loop is CASSPTSELAGGPEQFF. For the CDR3, the DNA is TGTGCCAGCTCACCAACTTCGGAGCTAGCGGGAGGTCCTGAGCAGTTCTTC. Variable domain in full (rest from reference TRBV18 and TRBJ2-1): NAGVMQNPRHLVRRRGQEARLRCSPMKGHSHVYWYRQLPEEGLKFMVYLQKENIIDESGMPKERFSAEFPKEGPSILRIQQVVRGDSAAYFCASSPTSELAGGPEQFFGPGTRLTVL.

The V gene is TRBV28, the J gene TRBJ2-3, with 11 bases that match TRBD2. Trimming took 2 bases from V and 4 from J; bases not matched to a gene: 5. The CDR3 consists of 16 residues. CDR1 and CDR2 (germline): MDHEN, SYDVKM. The CDR3 DNA reads TGTGCCAGCAGTTTAAGAGAACTAGCGGGAGCAGATACGCAGTATTTT. Translation gives CASSLRELAGADTQYF.

This CDR3 is CASSPTPTGGRPQHF. The CDR3 bases are TGCGCCAGCAGCCCCACCCCGACAGGCGGCCGGCCCCAGCATTTT. The rearrangement links TRBV5-1 to TRBJ1-5; the D gene is possibly TRBD1 (6 bases). CDR3 length equals 15 residues. V was clipped by 4 bases and J by 9 bases, with 20 bases between them. The germline gives CDR1 SGHRS, CDR2 YFSETQ.

The genes are TRBV15 and TRBJ1-2; perhaps TRBD1 as D (6 bases). V lost 0 bases, J lost 7 bases, and 18 bases lay in between. The CDR3 extends over 16 amino acids. Germline V gives CDR1 LNHNV, CDR2 YYDKDF (reference sequence). The chain's CDR3 is CATSRDLIGRGSGYTF. The CDR3 nucleotides read TGTGCCACCAGCAGAGATCTAATTGGCAGGGGATCTGGCTACACCTTC.